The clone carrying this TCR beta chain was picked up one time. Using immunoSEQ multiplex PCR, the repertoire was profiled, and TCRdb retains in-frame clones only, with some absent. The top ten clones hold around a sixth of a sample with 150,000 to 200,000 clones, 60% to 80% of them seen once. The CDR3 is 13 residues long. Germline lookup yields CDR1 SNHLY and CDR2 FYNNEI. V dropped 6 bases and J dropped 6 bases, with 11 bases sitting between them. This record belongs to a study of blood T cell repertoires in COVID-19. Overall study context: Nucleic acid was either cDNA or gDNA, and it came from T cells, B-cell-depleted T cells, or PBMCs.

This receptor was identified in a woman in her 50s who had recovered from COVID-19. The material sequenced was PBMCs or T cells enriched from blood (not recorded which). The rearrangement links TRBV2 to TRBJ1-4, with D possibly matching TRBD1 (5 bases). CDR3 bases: TGTGCCAGCAGACCCCCGGGGGATGAAAAACTGTTTTTT. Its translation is CASRPPGDEKLFF. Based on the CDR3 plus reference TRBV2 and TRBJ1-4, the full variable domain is EPEVTQTPSHQVTQMGQEVILRCVPISNHLYFYWYRQILGQKVEFLVSFYNNEISEKSEIFDDQFSVERPDGSNFTLKIRSTKLEDSAMYFCASRPPGDEKLFFGSGTQLSVL.